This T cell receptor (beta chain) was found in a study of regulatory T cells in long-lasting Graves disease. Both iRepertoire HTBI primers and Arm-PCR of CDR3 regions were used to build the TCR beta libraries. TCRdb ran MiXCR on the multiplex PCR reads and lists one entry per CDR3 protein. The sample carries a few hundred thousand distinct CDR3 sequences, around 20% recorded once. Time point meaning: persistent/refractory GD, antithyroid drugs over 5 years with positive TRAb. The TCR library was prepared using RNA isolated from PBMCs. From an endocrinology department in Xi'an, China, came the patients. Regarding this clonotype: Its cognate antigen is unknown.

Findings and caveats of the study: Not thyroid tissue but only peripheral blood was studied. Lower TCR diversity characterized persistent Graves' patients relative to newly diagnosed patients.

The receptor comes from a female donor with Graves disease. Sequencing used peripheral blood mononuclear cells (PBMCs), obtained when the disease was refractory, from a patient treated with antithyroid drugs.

CDR3 sequence reads: CATSDPRGTTGELFF. Here the CDR3 DNA reads TGTGCCACCAGTGATCCAAGGGGGACCACCGGGGAGCTGTTTTTT. This chain links TRBV24-1 with TRBJ2-2, with D possibly being TRBD1 (6 bases). From germline, CDR1 is KGHDR and CDR2 SFDVKD. The CDR3 runs to 15 residues. V was clipped by 3 bases and J by 4 bases, with 11 bases between them.